The 16 T cell receptor beta chains listed next were all sequenced from one sample in a study of shared clonotypes between healthy human individuals (dated by TCRdb to about 2020). Libraries were constructed by the immunoSEQ multiplex PCR assay. Here the immuneACCESS table is served through TCRdb, limited to in-frame sequences with V and J called. Missing clones are a known gap in these copies; in checked studies unresolved V genes cover under half, and the rest lacks a known reason. The sample yields around 600,000 clones; roughly 98% were counted once. 0.3% of the sample rests with the top ten. CD8 naive samples consisted of CD45RO-negative cells that were positively selected for CCR7, yielding a CD45RA+CCR7+ population without TemRA cells. The specimen was naive CD8+ T cells sorted from blood. The sample's cell subset or site, from its label and the paper: CD45RA+CCR7+. These receptors were obtained from a man aged 25 to 40 in good health.

This sequence joins TRBV29-1 and TRBJ2-1, with D hard to call. The length of the CDR3 is 13 residues. Trimming stripped 7 bases from V and 4 bases from J, with 14 bases between. Per germline, CDR1 SQVTM and CDR2 ANQGSEA. As DNA, the CDR3 is TGCAGCGCTGTCTCGACATCTTACAATGAGCAGTTCTTC. It specifies CSAVSTSYNEQFF.

As concerns this clone: Other nucleotide sequences in the sample specify the same CDR3. J is TRBJ2-1 and V is TRBV28; no firm D call. Trimming pared 3 bases from V and 5 bases from J, leaving 8 bases between. In germline, CDR1 is MDHEN, CDR2 SYDVKM. This CDR3 is 13 amino acids long. The CDR3 loop reads CASSFRKNNEQFF. CDR3 nucleotides: TGTGCCAGCAGTTTCCGGAAAAACAATGAGCAGTTCTTC.

This rearrangement joins TRBV4-1 to TRBJ2-7; D possibly uses TRBD1 or TRBD2 (5 bases each). V dropped 1 base and J dropped 1 base, with 8 bases sitting between them. The CDR3 consists of 14 residues. Germline loops: CDR1 MGHRA, CDR2 YSYEKL. CDR3: CASSQGWGSYEQYF. Here the CDR3 DNA reads TGCGCCAGCAGCCAAGGCTGGGGGTCCTACGAGCAGTACTTC.

The chain joins TRBV7-9 to TRBJ2-3, with TRBD1 identical over 10 bases. Germline CDR1 and CDR2: SEHNR and FQNEAQ (reference sequence). Unmatched junction bases numbered 5, after V lost 5 bases and J lost 3 bases. The CDR3 runs to 15 residues. CDR3: CASSQRGQGTDTQYF. CDR3 in DNA: TGTGCCAGCAGCCAACGGGGACAGGGGACAGATACGCAGTATTTT.

The chain is built from TRBV14 and TRBJ2-1; 8 bases agree with TRBD2. V lost 3 bases, J lost 8 bases, and 12 bases stayed unmatched. CDR3 length equals 16 residues. Germline V lookup: CDR1 SGHDN, CDR2 FVKESK. The CDR3 DNA follows: TGTGCCAGCAGCCAGATCAGCGGGAGACTAGGCTATGAGCAGTTCTTC. Its protein product is CASSQISGRLGYEQFF.

This sequence joins TRBV19 and TRBJ2-1; 7 nucleotides agree with TRBD2. Losses at the gene ends were 5 bases for V and 8 bases for J; bases not matched to a gene: 6. Germline loops: CDR1 LNHDA, CDR2 SQIVND (reference sequence). The CDR3 spans 13 residues. The CDR3 loop reads CASSATSFHEQFF. In DNA form, the CDR3 reads TGTGCCAGTAGTGCGACTAGCTTTCATGAGCAGTTCTTC. The full variable domain, in which reference TRBV19 and TRBJ2-1 provide the parts outside the CDR3, is DGGITQSPKYLFRKEGQNVTLSCEQNLNHDAMYWYRQDPGQGLRLIYYSQIVNDFQKGDIAEGYSVSREKKESFPLTVTSAQKNPTAFYLCASSATSFHEQFFGPGTRLTVL.

The CDR3 bases are TGTGCCAGCAGTTCGGGACAGACCTACAATGAGCAGTTCTTC. It encodes CASSSGQTYNEQFF. This rearrangement joins TRBV27 to TRBJ2-1; 7 bases map to TRBD1. The CDR3 has 14 residues. CDR1 and CDR2 from the germline V gene are MNHEY and SMNVEV (reference sequence). The V segment lost 4 bases and the J segment 2 bases; nucleotides outside the gene matches: 2.

The rearrangement links TRBV4-3 to TRBJ2-1, with a possible D match to TRBD2 (5 bases). Deletions cut 4 bases from V and 2 bases from J, with 15 bases between. The CDR3 covers 16 residues. The germline V gene has CDR1 LGHNA and CDR2 YSLEER. In DNA form, the CDR3 reads TGCGCCAGCAGCCTCGGCGGGCCCCTTACCTACAATGAGCAGTTCTTC. This gives the protein CASSLGGPLTYNEQFF.

This clone appeared a single time. The DNA for the CDR3 is TGTGCCAGCAGCCAGCGGGGTAACTATGGCTACACCTTC. It specifies CASSQRGNYGYTF. The chain links TRBV9 to TRBJ1-2; D is unclear. Germline assignment: CDR1 SGDLS and CDR2 YYNGEE. CDR3 size: 13 residues. Trimming shortened V by 4 bases and J by 1 base, and 8 bases separated the two germline ends.

J is TRBJ2-3 and V is TRBV7-9; TRBD2 is a possible D gene (6 bases). Germline V gene lookup returns CDR1 SEHNR and CDR2 FQNEAQ (reference sequence). The CDR3 consists of 18 residues. V lost 5 bases and J 1 base, leaving 22 bases between the germline ends. CDR3 bases: TGTGCCAGCAGCCGACCCCTGGATAGCGGCAGGGGCACAGATACGCAGTATTTT. Translating it yields CASSRPLDSGRGTDTQYF.

CDR3 protein: CASILGTGYNYEQYF. The CDR3 DNA sequence: TGTGCCAGCATCTTGGGGACAGGTTATAACTACGAGCAGTACTTC. This chain uses TRBV28 with TRBJ2-7; 8 bases align to TRBD1. With V trimmed by 7 bases and J by 3 bases, 11 bases remained unmatched. Germline CDR1 reads MDHEN; CDR2 reads SYDVKM. The CDR3 is made up of 15 amino acids.

This chain connects TRBV2 to TRBJ2-7, with D unclear. The germline gives CDR1 SNHLY, CDR2 FYNNEI. V lost 6 bases and J 6 bases, leaving 6 bases between the germline ends. The CDR3 runs to 10 residues. As DNA, the CDR3 is TGTGCCAGCAGCACCCGCGAGCAGTACTTC. It is translated as CASSTREQYF.

This chain links TRBV5-4 with TRBJ1-2; D possibly corresponds to TRBD1 (5 bases). Germline V lookup: CDR1 SGHNT, CDR2 YYREEE (reference sequence). The CDR3 runs to 17 residues. Trimming cost V 4 bases and J 1 base, with 20 bases left between them. As DNA, the CDR3 is TGTGCCAGCAGCCCCAGGGACCCGACGGAACTTAACTATGGCTACACCTTC. This codes for CASSPRDPTELNYGYTF.

This chain links TRBV7-2 with TRBJ2-7; 13 nucleotides line up with TRBD2. This CDR3 contains 15 residues. Per germline, CDR1 SGHTA and CDR2 FQGNSA. V shed 5 bases, J shed 6 bases, and the junction held 7 bases outside the gene matches. For the CDR3, the DNA is TGTGCCAGCAGCCCTGGACTAGCGGGAGAGGGCGAGCAGTACTTC. Its protein product is CASSPGLAGEGEQYF.

CDR3 in DNA: TGTGCCAGCAGTGCTTGGACAGCCAACACAGATACGCAGTATTTT. Protein product: CASSAWTANTDTQYF. The rearrangement links TRBV2 to TRBJ2-3; D might be TRBD1 (6 bases). The germline CDR1 and CDR2 sequences are SNHLY and FYNNEI. Trimming removed 4 bases from V and 2 bases from J, with 13 bases in between. The CDR3 sequence is 15 residues long.

This clone appeared a single time. CDR3 sequence (DNA): TGCGCCAGCAGCCAAGATTCTGGCCAAAGCTCCTACGAGCAGTACTTC. It translates to CASSQDSGQSSYEQYF. The chain links TRBV4-1 to TRBJ2-7; D call uncertain. Between the trimmed V and J ends, which lost 0 bases and 0 bases, there was a span of 12 bases. The CDR3 extends over 16 amino acids. Per the germline V gene, CDR1 is MGHRA and CDR2 is YSYEKL.